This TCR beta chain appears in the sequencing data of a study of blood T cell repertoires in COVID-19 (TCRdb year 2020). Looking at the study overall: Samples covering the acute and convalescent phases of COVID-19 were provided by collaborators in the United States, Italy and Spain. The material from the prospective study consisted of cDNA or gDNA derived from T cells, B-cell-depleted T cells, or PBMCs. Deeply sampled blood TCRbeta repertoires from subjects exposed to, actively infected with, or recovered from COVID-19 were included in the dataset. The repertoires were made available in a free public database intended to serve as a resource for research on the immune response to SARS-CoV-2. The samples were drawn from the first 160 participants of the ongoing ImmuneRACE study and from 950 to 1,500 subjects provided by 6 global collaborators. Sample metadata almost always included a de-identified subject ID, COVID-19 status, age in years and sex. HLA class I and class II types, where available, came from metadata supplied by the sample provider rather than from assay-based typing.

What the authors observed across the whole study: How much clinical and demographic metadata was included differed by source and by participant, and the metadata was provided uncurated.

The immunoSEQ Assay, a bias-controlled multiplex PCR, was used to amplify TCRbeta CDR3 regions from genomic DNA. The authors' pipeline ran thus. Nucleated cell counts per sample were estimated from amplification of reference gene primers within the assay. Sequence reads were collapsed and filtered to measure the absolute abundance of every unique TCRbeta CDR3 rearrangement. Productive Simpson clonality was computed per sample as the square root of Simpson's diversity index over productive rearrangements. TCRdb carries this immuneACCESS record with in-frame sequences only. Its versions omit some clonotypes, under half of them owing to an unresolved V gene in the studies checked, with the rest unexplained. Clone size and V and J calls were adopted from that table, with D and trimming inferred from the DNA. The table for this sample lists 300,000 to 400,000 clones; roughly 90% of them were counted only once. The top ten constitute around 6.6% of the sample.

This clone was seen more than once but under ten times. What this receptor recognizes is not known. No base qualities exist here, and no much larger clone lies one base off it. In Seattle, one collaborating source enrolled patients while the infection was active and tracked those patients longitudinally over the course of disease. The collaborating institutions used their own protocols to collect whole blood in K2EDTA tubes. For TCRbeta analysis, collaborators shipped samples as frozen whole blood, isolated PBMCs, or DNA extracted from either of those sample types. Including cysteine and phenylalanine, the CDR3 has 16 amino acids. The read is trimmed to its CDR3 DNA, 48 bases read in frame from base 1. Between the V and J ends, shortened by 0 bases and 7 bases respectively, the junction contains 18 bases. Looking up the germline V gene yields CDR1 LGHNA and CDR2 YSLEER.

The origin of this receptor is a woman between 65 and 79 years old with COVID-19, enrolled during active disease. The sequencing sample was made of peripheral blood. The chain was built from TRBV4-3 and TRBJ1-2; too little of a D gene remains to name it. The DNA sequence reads TGCGCCAGCAGCCAAGATGCCTTGGCCCCGGAGTCTGGCTACACCTTC. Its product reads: CASSQDALAPESGYTF.